These T cell receptor beta chains were read from a single sample in a study of blood T cell repertoires in COVID-19. Assay used: immunoSEQ multiplex PCR; TCRdb lists only in-frame clones, some missing. The table shows fewer than 40,000 clones, with 75% to 90% occurring only once. The sample taken for sequencing was peripheral blood. Receptors originate from a human donor in a cohort sampled during active COVID-19. Both conserved end residues are part of each CDR3. Each record gives: V gene, CDR3 length, clone size, D gene, J gene, CDR3 protein, CDR3 DNA. D genes are given only for firm matches. Size is omitted from some rows. Given values are once, few, many or a class for expanded clones.

V: TRBV2
length: 11
size: NA
D: NA
J: TRBJ1-1
CDR3: CASQGFTEAFF
DNA: TGTGCCAGCCAGGGCTTCACTGAAGCTTTCTTT

V: TRBV11-3
length: 13
size: NA
D: NA
J: TRBJ2-7
CDR3: CASSLAGTRALYF
DNA: TGTGCCAGCAGCTTAGCTGGGACAAGGGCATTATACTTC

V: TRBV4-1
length: 14
size: few
D: NA
J: TRBJ2-7
CDR3: CASSQYGDSYEQYF
DNA: TGCGCCAGCAGCCAATACGGGGACTCCTACGAGCAGTACTTC

V: TRBV5-6
length: 17
size: NA
D: TRBD1
J: TRBJ2-7
CDR3: CASSSRDRLIGGSEQYF
DNA: TGTGCCAGCAGCTCCCGGGACAGGCTGATTGGAGGTAGCGAGCAGTACTTC

V: TRBV4-1
length: 14
size: NA
D: NA
J: TRBJ2-1
CDR3: CASSREARYNEQFF
DNA: TGCGCCAGCAGCCGAGAGGCCCGCTACAATGAGCAGTTCTTC

V: TRBV5-4
length: 16
size: NA
D: TRBD1
J: TRBJ1-4
CDR3: CASSPSGQGVSEKLFF
DNA: TGTGCCAGCAGCCCTTCCGGACAGGGGGTTTCTGAAAAACTGTTTTTT

V: TRBV7-9
length: 14
size: NA
D: TRBD1
J: TRBJ1-3
CDR3: CASSWDRAGNTIYF
DNA: TGTGCCAGCAGCTGGGACAGGGCTGGAAACACCATATATTTT

V: TRBV5-1
length: 12
size: NA
D: NA
J: TRBJ2-1
CDR3: CASSLETVEQFF
DNA: TGCGCCAGCAGCTTGGAGACAGTTGAGCAGTTCTTC

V: TRBV2
length: 18
size: NA
D: TRBD2
J: TRBJ2-3
CDR3: CASTPFLLEREKADTQYF
DNA: TGTGCCAGCACGCCCTTTCTATTGGAGCGGGAGAAGGCAGATACGCAGTATTTT

V: TRBV4-3
length: 18
size: NA
D: NA
J: TRBJ1-1
CDR3: CASSQGDQLGGRNTEAFF
DNA: TGCGCCAGCAGCCAGGGTGATCAGTTAGGCGGAAGGAACACTGAAGCTTTCTTT

V: TRBV30
length: 14
size: NA
D: NA
J: TRBJ1-2
CDR3: CAWSLVPVNYGYTF
DNA: TGTGCCTGGAGCCTAGTACCAGTTAACTATGGCTACACCTTC

V: TRBV6-1
length: 14
size: NA
D: NA
J: TRBJ1-2
CDR3: CASSEGPNGYGYTF
DNA: TGTGCCAGCAGTGAAGGGCCAAATGGCTATGGCTACACCTTC

V: TRBV30
length: 15
size: NA
D: TRBD1
J: TRBJ2-5
CDR3: CAWLLPGQGTETQYF
DNA: TGTGCCTGGCTCCTCCCGGGACAGGGGACAGAGACCCAGTACTTC

V: TRBV28
length: 12
size: NA
D: NA
J: TRBJ1-1
CDR3: CARGQPNTEAFF
DNA: TGTGCCCGTGGACAGCCGAACACTGAAGCTTTCTTT

V: TRBV6-5
length: 14
size: medium-sized
D: TRBD2
J: TRBJ2-7
CDR3: CASSWTSGAPEQYF
DNA: TGTGCCAGCAGTTGGACTAGCGGGGCCCCTGAGCAGTACTTC

V: TRBV7-2
length: 14
size: NA
D: TRBD1
J: TRBJ2-7
CDR3: CASSPRGQASEQYF
DNA: TGTGCCAGCAGCCCACGGGGACAGGCATCCGAGCAGTACTTC

V: TRBV5-6
length: 15
size: NA
D: NA
J: TRBJ2-3
CDR3: CASSPWGGATDTQYF
DNA: TGTGCCAGCAGCCCCTGGGGGGGGGCCACAGATACGCAGTATTTT

V: TRBV12-3/TRBV12-4
length: 11
size: few
D: NA
J: TRBJ2-1
CDR3: CASSLGGHRFF
DNA: TGTGCCAGCAGTTTAGGGGGACATCGGTTCTTC

V: TRBV6-5
length: 14
size: once
D: TRBD1
J: TRBJ1-2
CDR3: CASRNLGQGGIYTF
DNA: TGTGCCAGCAGGAACCTCGGACAGGGGGGAATCTACACCTTC

V: TRBV6-2/TRBV6-3
length: 15
size: once
D: TRBD2
J: TRBJ2-1
CDR3: CASSSGLGVYNEQFF
DNA: TGTGCCAGCAGTTCGGGACTAGGGGTCTACAATGAGCAGTTCTTC

V: TRBV6-2/TRBV6-3
length: 16
size: NA
D: TRBD2
J: TRBJ2-7
CDR3: CASSYPSGTPSYEQYF
DNA: TGTGCCAGCAGTTACCCTAGCGGTACCCCCTCCTACGAGCAGTACTTC

V: TRBV5-1
length: 15
size: NA
D: NA
J: TRBJ1-1
CDR3: CASSLRIGADTEAFF
DNA: TGCGCCAGCAGCCTCCGGATAGGGGCTGATACTGAAGCTTTCTTT

V: TRBV19
length: 15
size: NA
D: TRBD1
J: TRBJ1-6
CDR3: CASSSMGTEGTPLHF
DNA: TGTGCCAGTAGTTCGATGGGGACAGAGGGGACACCCCTCCACTTT

V: TRBV9
length: 15
size: NA
D: TRBD1
J: TRBJ2-7
CDR3: CASSLGQGPNYEQYF
DNA: TGTGCCAGCAGCCTAGGACAGGGGCCCAACTACGAGCAGTACTTC

V: TRBV10-3
length: 14
size: NA
D: NA
J: TRBJ2-3
CDR3: CAISRGGAEDTQYF
DNA: TGTGCCATCAGTAGAGGGGGAGCGGAAGATACGCAGTATTTT

V: TRBV24-1
length: 14
size: NA
D: NA
J: TRBJ2-2
CDR3: CATNTGLRGGELFF
DNA: TGTGCCACCAACACGGGACTCCGGGGCGGGGAGCTGTTTTTT

V: TRBV5-1
length: 13
size: NA
D: NA
J: TRBJ1-1
CDR3: CASSGHLNTEAFF
DNA: TGCGCCAGCTCGGGACACCTGAACACTGAAGCTTTCTTT

V: TRBV6-6
length: 14
size: NA
D: NA
J: TRBJ2-5
CDR3: CASSYDKAQETQYF
DNA: TGTGCCAGCAGCTATGACAAGGCCCAAGAGACCCAGTACTTC

V: TRBV4-1
length: 17
size: NA
D: TRBD1
J: TRBJ1-1
CDR3: CASSQEPGTGTTTEAFF
DNA: TGCGCCAGCAGCCAAGAGCCTGGGACAGGGACGACCACTGAAGCTTTCTTT

V: TRBV7-9
length: 15
size: NA
D: TRBD2
J: TRBJ2-1
CDR3: CASSGGTGGLGEQFF
DNA: TGTGCCAGCAGCGGAGGGACGGGAGGGCTAGGGGAGCAGTTCTTC

V: TRBV7-9
length: 15
size: once
D: NA
J: TRBJ1-4
CDR3: CASSLAGTGNEKLFF
DNA: TGTGCCAGCAGCTTAGCTGGAACAGGGAATGAAAAACTGTTTTTT

V: TRBV19
length: 14
size: NA
D: NA
J: TRBJ1-1
CDR3: CASSIGGPNTEAFF
DNA: TGTGCCAGTAGTATAGGCGGTCCGAACACTGAAGCTTTCTTT

V: TRBV7-9
length: 14
size: NA
D: NA
J: TRBJ2-3
CDR3: CASSGRGSTDTQYF
DNA: TGTGCCAGCAGCGGCAGGGGTAGCACAGATACGCAGTATTTT

V: TRBV6-1
length: 15
size: NA
D: NA
J: TRBJ1-6
CDR3: CASSEALILDSPLHF
DNA: TGTGCCAGCAGTGAAGCGCTAATACTAGATTCACCCCTCCACTTT

V: TRBV6-5
length: 14
size: NA
D: NA
J: TRBJ2-3
CDR3: CASSYLGRTDTQYF
DNA: TGTGCCAGCAGTTACCTTGGTAGAACAGATACGCAGTATTTT

V: TRBV18
length: 12
size: NA
D: NA
J: TRBJ1-2
CDR3: CASSPSGYGYTF
DNA: TGTGCCAGCTCACCTTCGGGCTATGGCTACACCTTC

V: TRBV5-6
length: 15
size: NA
D: NA
J: TRBJ1-1
CDR3: CASSLVVSPNTEAFF
DNA: TGTGCCAGCAGCTTGGTCGTCAGTCCTAACACTGAAGCTTTCTTT

V: TRBV6-6
length: 18
size: NA
D: TRBD2
J: TRBJ2-7
CDR3: CASSHGGGLAGSAYEQYF
DNA: TGTGCCAGCAGTCATGGAGGAGGGCTAGCGGGATCAGCGTACGAGCAGTACTTC

V: TRBV10-3
length: 14
size: NA
D: TRBD2
J: TRBJ2-5
CDR3: CAISGISGRETQYF
DNA: TGTGCCATCAGTGGCATTAGCGGGAGAGAGACCCAGTACTTC

V: TRBV9
length: 14
size: NA
D: NA
J: TRBJ2-3
CDR3: CASSVPGSTDTQYF
DNA: TGTGCCAGCAGCGTACCAGGTAGCACAGATACGCAGTATTTT

V: TRBV19
length: 14
size: NA
D: TRBD1
J: TRBJ2-2
CDR3: CASMDRGKTGELFF
DNA: TGTGCCAGTATGGACAGGGGAAAGACCGGGGAGCTGTTTTTT

V: TRBV5-6
length: 17
size: once
D: NA
J: TRBJ1-6
CDR3: CASSLSLAGSIRSPLHF
DNA: TGTGCCAGCAGCTTGAGCTTGGCAGGGTCTATCAGATCACCCCTCCACTTT

V: TRBV28
length: 15
size: NA
D: TRBD1
J: TRBJ1-2
CDR3: CATSQGPDRNYGYTF
DNA: TGTGCCACATCACAGGGGCCTGACCGTAACTATGGCTACACCTTC

V: TRBV5-1
length: 13
size: NA
D: NA
J: TRBJ2-3
CDR3: CASSLSSTDTQYF
DNA: TGCGCCAGCAGCTTGTCGAGCACAGATACGCAGTATTTT

V: TRBV18
length: 15
size: NA
D: TRBD1
J: TRBJ2-2
CDR3: CASSPGTVNTGELFF
DNA: TGTGCCAGCTCACCCGGGACAGTTAACACCGGGGAGCTGTTTTTT

V: TRBV5-1
length: 14
size: NA
D: TRBD2
J: TRBJ2-7
CDR3: CASSLDYGTSGSLF
DNA: TGCGCCAGCAGCTTGGACTACGGGACTAGCGGGTCTTTATTC

V: TRBV10-3
length: 14
size: NA
D: NA
J: TRBJ1-4
CDR3: CAISERGSDEKLFF
DNA: TGTGCCATCAGTGAACGGGGGTCGGATGAAAAACTGTTTTTT

V: TRBV27
length: 16
size: NA
D: TRBD1
J: TRBJ1-2
CDR3: CASSKNRDRGYYGYTF
DNA: TGTGCCAGCAGTAAAAACCGGGACAGGGGTTACTATGGCTACACCTTC

V: TRBV27
length: 15
size: NA
D: NA
J: TRBJ2-1
CDR3: CASSLSRQSYNEQFF
DNA: TGTGCCAGCAGTTTATCGAGACAGTCCTACAATGAGCAGTTCTTC

V: TRBV9
length: 15
size: NA
D: TRBD1
J: TRBJ2-7
CDR3: CASSAPGQGAYEQYF
DNA: TGTGCCAGCAGCGCCCCGGGACAGGGGGCCTACGAGCAGTACTTC

V: TRBV5-1
length: 15
size: NA
D: NA
J: TRBJ1-4
CDR3: CASSLVGGTNEKLFF
DNA: TGCGCCAGCAGCTTGGTCGGGGGAACTAATGAAAAACTGTTTTTT

V: TRBV24-1
length: 16
size: NA
D: NA
J: TRBJ2-1
CDR3: CATSDPPAAGANEQFF
DNA: TGTGCCACCAGTGACCCACCTGCCGCAGGGGCCAATGAGCAGTTCTTC

V: TRBV19
length: 15
size: NA
D: TRBD1
J: TRBJ1-5
CDR3: CASTDRGRGNQPQHF
DNA: TGTGCCAGTACCGACAGGGGACGAGGCAATCAGCCCCAGCATTTT

V: TRBV7-2
length: 14
size: NA
D: NA
J: TRBJ1-6
CDR3: CASSHRDSNPPLHF
DNA: TGTGCCAGCAGCCACCGGGACTCCAACCCACCCCTCCACTTT

V: TRBV28
length: 12
size: NA
D: NA
J: TRBJ1-3
CDR3: CATHSSGNTIYF
DNA: TGTGCCACCCATAGTTCTGGAAACACCATATATTTT

V: TRBV11-2
length: 16
size: NA
D: TRBD1
J: TRBJ1-4
CDR3: CASSGDRGQTNEKLFF
DNA: TGTGCCAGCAGCGGGGACAGGGGACAAACTAATGAAAAACTGTTTTTT

V: TRBV6-5
length: 11
size: NA
D: NA
J: TRBJ1-1
CDR3: CASTYAGHAFF
DNA: TGTGCCAGCACTTACGCGGGGCACGCTTTCTTT

V: TRBV28
length: 13
size: NA
D: TRBD2
J: TRBJ2-7
CDR3: CASGAGGVYEQYF
DNA: TGTGCCAGCGGAGCGGGGGGGGTCTACGAGCAGTACTTC

V: TRBV20-1
length: 17
size: NA
D: TRBD1
J: TRBJ2-6
CDR3: CSASRDRGISGANVLTF
DNA: TGCAGTGCTAGTCGGGACAGGGGAATCTCTGGGGCCAACGTCCTGACTTTC

V: TRBV5-5
length: 14
size: NA
D: NA
J: TRBJ2-2
CDR3: CASSLGHNTGELFF
DNA: TGTGCCAGCAGCTTAGGACATAACACCGGGGAGCTGTTTTTT